The rows below give T cell receptor beta chains drawn from one sample of a study of T cell responses to AZD1222 COVID-19 vaccine. Assay: immunoSEQ multiplex PCR; the TCRdb copy retains only in-frame clones and omits some. The sample consists of tens of thousands of clones, around nine tenths of them appearing once. Sequenced here: peripheral blood, sampled on day 0 of AZD1222 vaccination. The receptor source for this set is an adult in good health. Each CDR3 is given without its conserved first and last residue.

TRBJ2-3,TRBV29-1,SVVGGSTDTQY
TRBJ1-5,TRBV7-8,ASSQRDRGMYSNQPQH
TRBJ1-5,TRBV18,ASSLVDLPSNQPQH
TRBJ2-1,TRBV6-2/TRBV6-3,ASSYPTSGVSGRPYNEQF
TRBJ2-7,TRBV7-3,ASSHERTSYEQY
TRBJ1-2,TRBV6-1,ASSEVIGAYGYT
TRBJ2-2,TRBV30,AWSYHPGELF
TRBJ1-2,TRBV4-3,ARGDSLNYGYT
TRBJ2-7,TRBV18,ASSHSEGSAEQY
TRBJ1-2,TRBV1,TSSLLGQVQSYGYT
TRBJ2-7,TRBV30,AWSVTLYEQY
TRBJ2-5,TRBV11-2,ASSLEPGEETQY
TRBJ2-7,TRBV11-2,ASSLDLDGSIDEQY
TRBJ2-1,TRBV3-1/TRBV3-2,ASSQGSGLAGAGQF
TRBJ2-1,TRBV10-3,AISESSGYNEQF
TRBJ2-2,TRBV5-8,ASRRQGATGELF
TRBJ2-1,TRBV2,ASSRRGTGVDNEQF
TRBJ2-2,TRBV18,ASSPDYLHTGELF
TRBJ2-1,TRBV21-1,ASSTRGSRRGRYHNEQF
TRBJ2-3,TRBV24-1,ATSEGTSDTQY
TRBJ2-3,TRBV6-2/TRBV6-3,ASSRDVTDTQY
TRBJ1-5,TRBV6-1,ASSEPNQPQH
TRBJ2-1,TRBV10-3,AISEPQRGDNEQF
TRBJ2-2,TRBV6-2/TRBV6-3,ASSSLAGLAGGGPGELF
TRBJ2-2,TRBV6-5,ASSYSPGDGELF
TRBJ2-1,TRBV5-6,ASSGNGLAGGRVDEQF
TRBJ2-3,TRBV29-1,SVEGLLATDTQY
TRBJ1-1,TRBV5-1,ASSLGAANTEAF
TRBJ2-7,TRBV18,ASSLAGTLYEQY
TRBJ1-6,TRBV11-2,ASSLEPYNSPLH
TRBJ2-7,TRBV5-1,ASSQVAGEQY
TRBJ2-1,TRBV7-9,ASSLSLGGVLHNEQF
TRBJ1-2,TRBV7-8,ASSLGWQGDYGYT
TRBJ1-2,TRBV6-5,ASSYSKQINCT
TRBJ2-3,TRBV9,ASSQNPWRHQTDTQY
TRBJ2-3,TRBV10-1,ASRVNRAGGTQY
TRBJ1-2,TRBV11-2,ASSLANRELYYT
TRBJ2-3,TRBV5-8,ASSRIGQVGDTQY
TRBJ2-7,TRBV29-1,SGRLEDEQY
TRBJ2-7,TRBV30,AWRDTPYEQY
TRBJ2-3,TRBV7-2,ASSSGLASGTDTQY